The sequence of this TCR beta chain was determined in a study of shared clonotypes between healthy human individuals. TCRdb's table, derived via immunoSEQ multiplex PCR, lists solely in-frame clones and lacks some. The sample yields about 770,000 clones, approximately 72% seen once. After removal of 1 base from V and 3 bases from J, the junction contained 13 bases not matched to a gene. The CDR3 is made up of 19 amino acids. CDR1 is SGHDN and CDR2 is FVKESK in the germline V gene. The sample consisted of memory CD4+ T cells sorted from blood. Specified subset: CD45RA-negative fraction. This chain joins TRBV14 and TRBJ2-1; 9 bases fit TRBD2. The receptor comes from a woman younger than 45 in good health. The CDR3 DNA reads TGTGCCAGCAGCCAAGTATTCCGTTTGGCGCGGGAGGGCTACAATGAGCAGTTCTTC. Amino acid sequence: CASSQVFRLAREGYNEQFF.